Detailed here is one T cell receptor (beta chain). The target antigen is unknown. The entry originates in a study of shared clonotypes between healthy human individuals. General study findings and limits: Limitation of the genetic and exposure-history diversity represented came from the few donors.

CDR1 and CDR2 from the germline V gene are SGHTA and FQGNSA. The CDR3 runs to 15 residues. V lost 1 base to trimming and J lost 5 bases, with 11 bases between them. Some clones are missing from TCRdb's copy, which holds only in-frame ones; the method was immunoSEQ multiplex PCR. The sample lists some 1 million clones, about 77% occurring once. The sequenced sample consisted of memory CD4+ T cells sorted from blood. Subset reported: CD45RA-negative fraction. The clonotype comes from a man between 18 and 35 years old in good health. V usage is TRBV7-2 and J usage is TRBJ2-2, with D hard to call. The CDR3 protein is CASSLGRGNTGELFF. In nucleotides, the CDR3 is TGTGCCAGCAGCTTAGGTCGCGGAAATACCGGGGAGCTGTTTTTT.